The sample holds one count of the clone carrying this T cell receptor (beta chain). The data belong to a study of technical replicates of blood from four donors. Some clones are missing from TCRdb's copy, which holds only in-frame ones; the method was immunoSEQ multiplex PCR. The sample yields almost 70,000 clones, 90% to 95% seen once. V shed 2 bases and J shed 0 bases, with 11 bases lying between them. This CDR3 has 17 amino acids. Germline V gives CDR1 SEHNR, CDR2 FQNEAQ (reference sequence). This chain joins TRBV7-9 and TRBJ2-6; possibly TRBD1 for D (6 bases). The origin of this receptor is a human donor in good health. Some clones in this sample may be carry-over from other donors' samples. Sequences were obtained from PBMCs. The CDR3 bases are TGTGCCAGCAGCTTACCAGGGGCCGGCTCTGGGGCCAACGTCCTGACTTTC. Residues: CASSLPGAGSGANVLTF.